Each of the 24 T cell receptor beta chains below was sequenced from the same sample in a study of CD8 T cells in ankylosing spondylitis. Study-wide results and limits: One TCR beta motif, made up of roughly eight highly homologous variants, appeared characteristic of ankylosing spondylitis blood.

MiXCR, run by TCRdb on the 5' RACE reads, gives a single entry per CDR3 protein. The profile covers 500,000 or so distinct CDR3 sequences, with 5.3% appearing a single time and roughly 3.5% taken by the ten largest. What these receptors recognize is not known. Sequencing input: blood, either unsorted or a sorted T cell fraction (not recorded which). The receptors here all came from a male donor with ankylosing spondylitis.

This clonotype was seen at least ten times. The chain links TRBV20-1 to TRBJ2-3; D might be TRBD1 (6 bases). Germline-derived CDR1 and CDR2 are DFQATT and SNEGSKA (reference sequence). This CDR3 is 14 amino acids long. V lost 8 bases and J lost 4, with 19 bases in between. The CDR3 loop is CSSPTGLEADTQYF. The DNA for the CDR3 is TGCAGTAGCCCAACAGGGCTCGAGGCAGATACGCAGTATTTT.

This clonotype was counted many times. This chain joins TRBV29-1 and TRBJ2-2, with 8 bases lining up with TRBD2. After removal of 1 base from V and 1 base from J, the junction contained 5 bases not matched to a gene. The CDR3 is made up of 16 amino acids. Germline values: CDR1 SQVTM, CDR2 ANQGSEA. CDR3 sequence reads: CSVEGLAGMNTGELFF. Here the CDR3 DNA reads TGCAGCGTTGAAGGTTTAGCGGGAATGAACACCGGGGAGCTGTTTTTT.

As to this clonotype: A read error may account for a junction end that differs from germline. The chain carries TRBV28 and TRBJ2-6, with 7 bases lining up with TRBD2. Looked up from germline, CDR1 is MDHEN and CDR2 is SYDVKM. This CDR3 has 18 residues. CDR3 sequence reads: CASSFGLAAFSGTNVLTF. In DNA form, the CDR3 reads TGTGCCAGCAGTTTTGGTCTAGCGGCTTTCTCTGGGACCAACGTCCTGACTTTC.

This clonotype was observed many times. This rearrangement joins TRBV29-1 to TRBJ1-1; no clear D gene. The V and J ends lost 4 bases and 3 bases respectively, with 12 bases between them. In germline, CDR1 is SQVTM, CDR2 ANQGSEA. This CDR3 is built from 13 residues. The DNA of the CDR3 is TGCAGCGTTGTGATGGTATTGGACACTGAAGCTTTCTTT. Translated: CSVVMVLDTEAFF.

This clonotype was seen a few times. A much larger clone lies a single base off, so this may be a read error. The chain couples TRBV20-1 to TRBJ2-5; 14 nucleotides align to TRBD2. CDR3 size: 17 residues. CDR1 DFQATT and CDR2 SNEGSKA come from the germline V gene (reference sequence). CDR3 protein: CCARHLRTSGGQETQYF. In nucleotides, the CDR3 is TGCTGTGCTAGGCACCTCAGGACTAGCGGGGGGCAAGAGACCCAGTACTTC.

This clonotype was recorded at least ten times. The V call is TRBV28, the J call TRBJ1-5; 12 nucleotides agree with TRBD1. This CDR3 spans 18 amino acids. V shed 6 bases and J 4 bases; nucleotides not matched to a gene: 13. CDR1 is MDHEN, CDR2 SYDVKM, per germline. The CDR3 bases are TGTGCCAGCAGACCTCTCTACCGGGACAGGGGGCGAAATCAGCCCCAGCATTTT. Amino acid sequence: CASRPLYRDRGRNQPQHF.

This clonotype has just a few counts. J is TRBJ2-1 and V is TRBV20-1; 8 nucleotides agree with TRBD1. The CDR3 has 14 amino acids. Germline V gene lookup returns CDR1 DFQATT and CDR2 SNEGSKA (reference sequence). The V gene end was trimmed by 3 bases and the J gene end by 4 bases; junction bases not matched to a gene: 5. Here the CDR3 DNA reads TGCAGTGCTAGTCGACAGGGGATTTACAATGAGCAGTTCTTC. The encoded protein is CSASRQGIYNEQFF.

This clonotype was observed at least ten times. The chain uses TRBV4-3 and TRBJ2-7; D not certain. Trimming took off 0 bases at V and 0 bases at J, with 6 bases between the two ends. Germline loops: CDR1 LGHNA, CDR2 YSLEER. This CDR3 region has 14 residues. CDR3 bases: TGCGCCAGCAGCCAAGAGCGGAGCTCCTACGAGCAGTACTTC. Protein product: CASSQERSSYEQYF.

This clonotype was seen at least ten times. This chain links TRBV7-6 with TRBJ2-1, with D possibly called TRBD1 or TRBD2 (5 bases each). Germline CDR1 SGHVS, CDR2 FNYEAQ. The CDR3 spans 14 residues. Trimming pared 4 bases from V and 7 bases from J, leaving 14 bases between. CDR3 sequence: CASSYSGTRNEQFF. Written as DNA, the CDR3 is TGTGCCAGCAGCTATTCCGGGACGAGGAATGAGCAGTTCTTC. The entire variable domain, with the rest obtained from reference TRBV7-6 and TRBJ2-1, is as follows: GAGVSQSPRYKVTKRGQDVALRCDPISGHVSLYWYRQALGQGPEFLTYFNYEAQQDKSGLPNDRFSAERPEGSISTLTIQRTEQRDSAMYRCASSYSGTRNEQFFGPGTRLTVL.

This clonotype was counted ten times or more. The chain recombines TRBV24-1 with TRBJ2-3; tentatively, D is TRBD2 (7 bases). The V gene's germline CDR1 is KGHDR and CDR2 SFDVKD. V lost 5 bases and J 2 bases, leaving 16 bases between the germline ends. This CDR3 has 16 residues. The CDR3 DNA sequence: TGTGCCACCAGTGGCGTGGGGGGGGCCTTCACAGATACGCAGTATTTT. It is translated as CATSGVGGAFTDTQYF.

The sample holds many counts of this clonotype. The rearrangement joins TRBV20-1 to TRBJ1-1; no firm D call. This CDR3 spans 13 amino acids. V lost 6 bases to trimming and J lost 4 bases, with 15 bases between them. Germline V gene sequence: CDR1 DFQATT, CDR2 SNEGSKA (reference sequence). The CDR3 is CSAPRGVGTEAFF. The CDR3 DNA is TGCAGTGCCCCCCGGGGAGTGGGCACTGAAGCTTTCTTT.

This clonotype was counted ten times or more. The chain uses TRBV20-1 and TRBJ1-2, with D tentatively TRBD1 (6 bases). Deletions cut 7 bases from V and 7 bases from J, with 10 bases between. This CDR3 region has 10 residues. CDR1 and CDR2 (germline): DFQATT, SNEGSKA (reference sequence). The CDR3 nucleotides are TGCAGTGTTCCGGGGGCTGGCTACACCTTC. This encodes CSVPGAGYTF.

The chain has TRBV5-1 and TRBJ2-1, with 10 nucleotides matching TRBD1. The CDR3 extends over 16 amino acids. CDR1 is SGHRS and CDR2 is YFSETQ in the germline V gene. The V and J ends lost 0 bases and 3 bases, in that order; junction bases with no gene match: 3. CDR3 in DNA: TGCGCCAGCAGCTTGGTGGACAGGGGGTTCTACAATGAGCAGTTCTTC. Translation gives CASSLVDRGFYNEQFF.

This clonotype came up a few times. V gene TRBV2 combines with J gene TRBJ1-1; no clear D. The CDR3 runs to 14 residues. Germline CDR1 reads SNHLY; CDR2 reads FYNNEI. Trimming removed 4 bases from V and 3 bases from J, with 12 bases in between. The CDR3 DNA follows: TGTGCCAGCAGTGGTGAGTCGGGCCACACTGAAGCTTTCTTT. As protein: CASSGESGHTEAFF. Using reference TRBV2 and TRBJ1-1 for the parts outside the CDR3, the full variable domain is EPEVTQTPSHQVTQMGQEVILRCVPISNHLYFYWYRQILGQKVEFLVSFYNNEISEKSEIFDDQFSVERPDGSNFTLKIRSTKLEDSAMYFCASSGESGHTEAFFGQGTRLTVV.

This clonotype appeared many times. The rearrangement uses TRBV7-2 and TRBJ1-1, with D possibly matching TRBD1 (5 bases). The V end lost 5 bases, the J end lost 4 bases, and 11 bases lay between the germline ends. Germline CDR1 is SGHTA and CDR2 is FQGNSA. The CDR3 runs to 13 residues. The CDR3 bases are TGTGCCAGCAGCACCCAGGGCCTCACTGAAGCTTTCTTT. This translates into CASSTQGLTEAFF.

This clonotype was detected ten times or more. This chain uses TRBV18 with TRBJ1-4; 9 bases are shared with TRBD1. The CDR3 consists of 15 residues. CDR1 and CDR2 (germline): KGHSH, LQKENI. Germline trimming cut 0 bases from V and 7 bases from J; bases unmatched to any gene: 3. Here the CDR3 DNA reads TGTGCCAGCTCACCACCGGGACAGGGTTTTGAAAAACTGTTTTTT. It is translated as CASSPPGQGFEKLFF.

Ten or more counts support this clonotype. This sequence joins TRBV20-1 and TRBJ2-3, with 10 bases matching TRBD2. The CDR3 spans 14 residues. Germline CDR1 reads DFQATT; CDR2 reads SNEGSKA (reference sequence). The V and J ends lost 6 bases and 6 bases, in that order; junction bases with no gene match: 9. CDR3 DNA: TGCAGTGCCCCGGCTAGCGGGAGAAGGGATACGCAGTATTTT. It encodes CSAPASGRRDTQYF.

This clonotype was seen a few times. This chain links TRBV27 with TRBJ2-3; D not certain. Trimming removed 3 bases from V and 5 bases from J, with 9 bases in between. The CDR3 has 13 residues. Germline CDR1 and CDR2: MNHEY and SMNVEV (reference sequence). The CDR3 region has the DNA TGTGCCAGCAGTTTCGTCCGGGTAGATACGCAGTATTTT. Its translation: CASSFVRVDTQYF.

This clonotype showed up many times. V usage is TRBV5-1 and J usage is TRBJ1-1; TRBD1 aligns across 8 bases. Germline CDR1 is SGHRS and CDR2 is YFSETQ. The CDR3 totals 17 residues. The junction had 15 bases not matched to a gene; V was cut back by 2 bases and J by 6 bases. CDR3 DNA: TGCGCCAGCAGCTTTGGGGACAGGACTTCTCTGGGGGCTGAAGCTTTCTTT. It encodes CASSFGDRTSLGAEAFF.

This clonotype was counted at least ten times. This chain uses TRBV20-1 with TRBJ1-1; no reliable D call. Trimming left V 2 bases short and J 3 bases short, with 10 bases between. Germline CDR1 is DFQATT and CDR2 is SNEGSKA (reference sequence). CDR3 length: 13 amino acids. This chain's CDR3 is CSARFGRYTEAFF. In DNA form, the CDR3 reads TGCAGTGCTAGATTCGGACGCTACACTGAAGCTTTCTTT.

This clonotype was recorded at least ten times. The V and J genes are TRBV6-2 or TRBV6-3 and TRBJ1-1; D may be TRBD1 (5 bases). V was trimmed by 1 base and J by 5 bases, leaving 11 bases between them. CDR1 and CDR2 from the germline V gene are MNHEY and SVGEGT. CDR3 length equals 14 residues. The CDR3 spells CASSYLGGETEAFF. CDR3 DNA sequence: TGTGCCAGCAGTTACTTGGGGGGAGAGACTGAAGCTTTCTTT.

This clonotype was seen many times. This chain uses TRBV4-2 with TRBJ1-6; the D is unclear. The germline V gene has CDR1 LGHNA and CDR2 YNFKEQ. The V end lost 2 bases, the J end lost 2 bases, and 10 bases lay between the germline ends. The CDR3 covers 16 residues. The CDR3 loop reads CASSQTRGAYNSPLHF. CDR3 nucleotides: TGTGCCAGCAGCCAAACCCGTGGGGCCTATAATTCACCCCTCCACTTT.

This clonotype was seen at least ten times. The chain recombines TRBV6-1 with TRBJ2-5, with a possible D match to TRBD2 (6 bases). The CDR3 is 15 residues long. Germline V gene data show CDR1 as MNHNS and CDR2 as SASEGT. The V end lost 7 bases, the J end lost 4 bases, and 19 bases lay between the germline ends. The CDR3 region has the DNA TGTGCCAGCACCAACGGGGGTAGGAGGGGAGAGACCCAGTACTTC. This gives the protein CASTNGGRRGETQYF.

The chain uses TRBV20-1 and TRBJ1-5; possible D gene TRBD1, 5 bases. Deletions cut 5 bases from V and 4 bases from J, with 18 bases between. From germline, CDR1 is DFQATT and CDR2 SNEGSKA (reference sequence). The CDR3 is made up of 15 amino acids. The CDR3 sequence: CSAPWGGPPNQPQHF. The CDR3 nucleotides read TGCAGTGCTCCCTGGGGGGGACCTCCGAATCAGCCCCAGCATTTT.